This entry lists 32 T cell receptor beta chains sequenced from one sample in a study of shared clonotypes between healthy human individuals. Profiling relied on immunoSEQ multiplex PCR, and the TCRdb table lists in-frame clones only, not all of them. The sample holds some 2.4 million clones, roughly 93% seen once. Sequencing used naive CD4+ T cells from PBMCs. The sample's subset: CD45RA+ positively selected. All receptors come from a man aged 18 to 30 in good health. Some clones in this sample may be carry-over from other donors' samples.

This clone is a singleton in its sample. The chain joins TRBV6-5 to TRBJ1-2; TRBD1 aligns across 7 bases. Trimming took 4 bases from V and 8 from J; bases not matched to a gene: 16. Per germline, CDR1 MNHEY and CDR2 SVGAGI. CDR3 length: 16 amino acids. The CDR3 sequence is CASSLIRDSHFYGYTF. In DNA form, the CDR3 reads TGTGCCAGCAGTTTAATCCGGGACAGTCATTTTTACGGCTACACCTTC.

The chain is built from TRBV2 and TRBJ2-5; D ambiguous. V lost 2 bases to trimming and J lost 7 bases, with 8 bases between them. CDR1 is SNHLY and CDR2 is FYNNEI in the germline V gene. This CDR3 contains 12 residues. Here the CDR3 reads CASSERVGTQYF. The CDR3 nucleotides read TGTGCCAGCAGTGAACGAGTAGGGACCCAGTACTTC.

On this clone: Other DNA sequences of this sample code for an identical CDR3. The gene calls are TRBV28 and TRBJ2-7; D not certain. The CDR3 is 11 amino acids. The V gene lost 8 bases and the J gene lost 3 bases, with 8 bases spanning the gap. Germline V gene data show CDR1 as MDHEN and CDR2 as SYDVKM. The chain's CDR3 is CASRANYEQYF. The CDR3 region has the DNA TGTGCCAGCCGGGCAAACTACGAGCAGTACTTC.

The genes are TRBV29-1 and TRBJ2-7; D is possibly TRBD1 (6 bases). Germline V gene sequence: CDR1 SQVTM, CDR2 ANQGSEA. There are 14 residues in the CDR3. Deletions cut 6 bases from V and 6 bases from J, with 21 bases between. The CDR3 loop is CSVGPRGGDSEQYF. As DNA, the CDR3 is TGCAGCGTGGGCCCGCGAGGGGGAGATTCCGAGCAGTACTTC.

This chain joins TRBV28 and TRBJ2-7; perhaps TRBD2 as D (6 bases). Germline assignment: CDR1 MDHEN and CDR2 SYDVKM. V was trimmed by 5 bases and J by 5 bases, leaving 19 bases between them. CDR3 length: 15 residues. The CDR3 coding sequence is TGTGCCAGCAGTGGACCGGGACTCCAGTTCAACGAGCAGTACTTC. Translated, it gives CASSGPGLQFNEQYF.

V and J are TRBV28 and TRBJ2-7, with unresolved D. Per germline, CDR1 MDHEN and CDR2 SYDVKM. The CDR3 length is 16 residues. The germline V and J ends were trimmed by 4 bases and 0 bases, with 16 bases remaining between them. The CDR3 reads CASSSQWGGSSYEQYF. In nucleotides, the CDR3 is TGTGCCAGCAGTTCCCAATGGGGTGGGTCCTCCTACGAGCAGTACTTC.

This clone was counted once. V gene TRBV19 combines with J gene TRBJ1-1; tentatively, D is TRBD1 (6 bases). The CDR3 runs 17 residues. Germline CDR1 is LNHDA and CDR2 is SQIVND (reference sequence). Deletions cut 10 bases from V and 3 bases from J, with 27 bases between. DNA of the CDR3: TGTGCCACCTCACAAAGGACGGGGGCCCCGGGGGACACTGAAGCTTTCTTT. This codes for CATSQRTGAPGDTEAFF. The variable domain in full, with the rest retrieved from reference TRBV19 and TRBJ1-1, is DGGITQSPKYLFRKEGQNVTLSCEQNLNHDAMYWYRQDPGQGLRLIYYSQIVNDFQKGDIAEGYSVSREKKESFPLTVTSAQKNPTAFYLCATSQRTGAPGDTEAFFGQGTRLTVV.

The CDR3 nucleotides are TGTGCTAGTGGTTTGGCAGGGGCCTACGAGCAGTACTTC. This sequence encodes CASGLAGAYEQYF. The rearrangement links TRBV12-5 to TRBJ2-7; tentatively, D is TRBD1 (6 bases). CDR1 LGHNT and CDR2 FRNRAP come from the germline V gene. The CDR3 runs 13 residues. Trimming stripped 1 base from V and 2 bases from J, with 6 bases between. Together with reference TRBV12-5 and TRBJ2-7, the CDR3 gives the full variable domain: DARVTQTPRHKVTEMGQEVTMRCQPILGHNTVFWYRQTMMQGLELLAYFRNRAPLDDSGMPKDRFSAEMPDATLATLKIQPSEPRDSAVYFCASGLAGAYEQYFGPGTRLTVT.

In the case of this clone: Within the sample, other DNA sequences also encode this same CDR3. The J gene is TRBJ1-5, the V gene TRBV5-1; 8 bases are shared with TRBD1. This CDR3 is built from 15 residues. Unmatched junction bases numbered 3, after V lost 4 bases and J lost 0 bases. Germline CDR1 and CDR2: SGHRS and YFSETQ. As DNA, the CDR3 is TGCGCCAGCAGCAGGACAGGGAATAGCAATCAGCCCCAGCATTTT. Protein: CASSRTGNSNQPQHF.

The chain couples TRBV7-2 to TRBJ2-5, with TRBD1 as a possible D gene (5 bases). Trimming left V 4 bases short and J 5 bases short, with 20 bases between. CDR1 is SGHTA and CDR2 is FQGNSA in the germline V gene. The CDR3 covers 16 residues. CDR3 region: CASSYQGGAAVETQYF. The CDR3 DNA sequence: TGTGCCAGCAGCTACCAGGGTGGGGCCGCGGTGGAGACCCAGTACTTC.

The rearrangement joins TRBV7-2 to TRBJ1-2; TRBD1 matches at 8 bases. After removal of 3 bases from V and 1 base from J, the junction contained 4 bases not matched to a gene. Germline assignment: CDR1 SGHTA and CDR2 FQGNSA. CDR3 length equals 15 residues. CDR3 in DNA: TGTGCCAGCAGCTTCAGGACAGGGAGTAACTATGGCTACACCTTC. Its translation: CASSFRTGSNYGYTF.

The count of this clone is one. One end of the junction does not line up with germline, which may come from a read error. Here the CDR3 DNA reads TGCAGTGCTAGGACAGGGGCTTCGGCGGCTTTC. This translates into CSARTGASAAF. The chain joins TRBV20-1 to TRBJ1-2; 8 bases are shared with TRBD1. The germline V gene has CDR1 DFQATT and CDR2 SNEGSKA (reference sequence). CDR3 length equals 11 residues.

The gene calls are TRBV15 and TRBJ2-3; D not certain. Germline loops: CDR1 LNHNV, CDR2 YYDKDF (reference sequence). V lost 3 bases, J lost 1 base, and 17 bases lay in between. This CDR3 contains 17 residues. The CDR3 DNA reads TGTGCCACCAGCAGTGCCTTATCCATTCGCGGCACAGATACGCAGTATTTT. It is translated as CATSSALSIRGTDTQYF.

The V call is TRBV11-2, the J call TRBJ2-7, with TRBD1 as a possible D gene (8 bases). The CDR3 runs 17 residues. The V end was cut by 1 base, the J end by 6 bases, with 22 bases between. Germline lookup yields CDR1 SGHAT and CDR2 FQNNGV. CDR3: CASSLVLQGGTTREQYF. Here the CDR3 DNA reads TGTGCCAGCAGCTTAGTTTTACAGGGGGGGACAACCCGCGAGCAGTACTTC.

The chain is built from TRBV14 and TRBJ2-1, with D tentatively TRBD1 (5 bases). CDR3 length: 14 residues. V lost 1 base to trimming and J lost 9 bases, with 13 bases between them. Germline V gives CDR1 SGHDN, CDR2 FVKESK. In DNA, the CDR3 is TGTGCCAGCAGCCAAGCCAGGGAATTCGCTGAGCAGTTCTTC. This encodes CASSQAREFAEQFF.

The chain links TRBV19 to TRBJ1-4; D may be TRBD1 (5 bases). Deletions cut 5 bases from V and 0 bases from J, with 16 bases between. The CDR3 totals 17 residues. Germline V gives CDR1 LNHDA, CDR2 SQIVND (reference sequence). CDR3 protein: CASSADSDPSTNEKLFF. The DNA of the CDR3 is TGTGCCAGTAGTGCCGACAGCGACCCGTCAACTAATGAAAAACTGTTTTTT. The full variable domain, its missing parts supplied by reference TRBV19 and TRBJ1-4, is DGGITQSPKYLFRKEGQNVTLSCEQNLNHDAMYWYRQDPGQGLRLIYYSQIVNDFQKGDIAEGYSVSREKKESFPLTVTSAQKNPTAFYLCASSADSDPSTNEKLFFGSGTQLSVL.

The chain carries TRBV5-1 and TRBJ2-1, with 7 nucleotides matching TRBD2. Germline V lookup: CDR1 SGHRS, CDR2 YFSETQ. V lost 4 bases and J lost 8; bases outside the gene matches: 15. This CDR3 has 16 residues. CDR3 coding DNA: TGCGCCAGCAGCCCCAAGCGCGGGAGTATGTTCGATGAGCAGTTCTTC. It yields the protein CASSPKRGSMFDEQFF.

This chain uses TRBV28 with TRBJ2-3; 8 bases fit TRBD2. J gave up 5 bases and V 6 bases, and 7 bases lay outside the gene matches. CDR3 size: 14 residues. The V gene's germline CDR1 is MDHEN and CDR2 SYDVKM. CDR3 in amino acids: CASRGAGVVDTQYF. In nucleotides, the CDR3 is TGTGCCAGCAGGGGAGCGGGAGTGGTAGATACGCAGTATTTT.

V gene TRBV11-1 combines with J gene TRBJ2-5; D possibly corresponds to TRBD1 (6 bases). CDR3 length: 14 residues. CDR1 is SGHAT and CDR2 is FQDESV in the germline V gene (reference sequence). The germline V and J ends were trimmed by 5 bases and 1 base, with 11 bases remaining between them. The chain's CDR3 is CASSPDRSQETQYF. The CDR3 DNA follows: TGTGCCAGCAGCCCAGACAGGTCCCAAGAGACCCAGTACTTC.

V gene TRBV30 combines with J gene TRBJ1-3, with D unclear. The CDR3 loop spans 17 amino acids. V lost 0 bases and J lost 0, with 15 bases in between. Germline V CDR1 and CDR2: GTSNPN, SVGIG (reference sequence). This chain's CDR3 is CAWSVPLGKSSGNTIYF. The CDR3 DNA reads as TGTGCCTGGAGTGTACCGCTGGGAAAGAGCTCTGGAAACACCATATATTTT. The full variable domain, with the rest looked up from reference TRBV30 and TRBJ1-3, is SQTIHQWPATLVQPVGSPLSLECTVEGTSNPNLYWYRQAAGRGLQLLFYSVGIGQISSEVPQNLSASRPQDRQFILSSKKLLLSDSGFYLCAWSVPLGKSSGNTIYFGEGSWLTVV.

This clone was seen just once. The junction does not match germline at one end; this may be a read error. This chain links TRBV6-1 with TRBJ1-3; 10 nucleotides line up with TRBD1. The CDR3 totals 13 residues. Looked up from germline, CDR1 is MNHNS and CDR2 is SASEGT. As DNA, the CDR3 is TGTGCCAGCAGGGGCTTCGACAGGGGGCCGGATCATTTT. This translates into CASRGFDRGPDHF.

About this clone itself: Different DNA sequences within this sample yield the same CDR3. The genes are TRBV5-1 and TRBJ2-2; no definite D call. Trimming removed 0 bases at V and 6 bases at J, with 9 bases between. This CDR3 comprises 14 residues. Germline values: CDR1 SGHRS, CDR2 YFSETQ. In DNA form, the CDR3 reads TGCGCCAGCAGCTTGGAGGCACGTTCCGGGGAGCTGTTTTTT. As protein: CASSLEARSGELFF.

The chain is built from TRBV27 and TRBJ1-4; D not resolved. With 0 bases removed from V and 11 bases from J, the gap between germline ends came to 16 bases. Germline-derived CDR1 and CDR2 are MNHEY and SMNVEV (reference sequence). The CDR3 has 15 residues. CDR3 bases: TGTGCCAGCAGTTTATCTCGAAACTATTTACGGAAACTGTTTTTT. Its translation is CASSLSRNYLRKLFF.

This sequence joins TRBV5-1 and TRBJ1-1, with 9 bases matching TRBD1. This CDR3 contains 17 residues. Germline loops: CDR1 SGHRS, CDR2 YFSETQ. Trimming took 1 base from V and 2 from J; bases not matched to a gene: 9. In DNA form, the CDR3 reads TGCGCCAGCAGCTTGAATGGGACAGGGAGTAGTAACACTGAAGCTTTCTTT. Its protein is CASSLNGTGSSNTEAFF.

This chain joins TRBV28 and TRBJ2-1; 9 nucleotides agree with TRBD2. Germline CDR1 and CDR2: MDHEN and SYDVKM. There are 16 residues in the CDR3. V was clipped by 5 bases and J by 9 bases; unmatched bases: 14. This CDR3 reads CASSPTGTSRIREQFF. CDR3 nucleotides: TGTGCCAGCAGTCCCACCGGGACTAGCCGTATCCGTGAGCAGTTCTTC.

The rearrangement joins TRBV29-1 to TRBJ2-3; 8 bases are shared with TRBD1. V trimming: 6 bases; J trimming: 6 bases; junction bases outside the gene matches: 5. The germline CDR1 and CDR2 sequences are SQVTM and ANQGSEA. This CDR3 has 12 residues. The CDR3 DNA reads TGCAGCGTGGTGCAGGGGGCGGATACGCAGTATTTT. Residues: CSVVQGADTQYF.

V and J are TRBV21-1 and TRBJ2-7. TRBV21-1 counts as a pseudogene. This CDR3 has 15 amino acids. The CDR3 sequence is CASSKGRKDPYEQYF. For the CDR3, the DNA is TGTGCCAGCAGCAAAGGACGCAAGGACCCCTACGAGCAGTACTTC.

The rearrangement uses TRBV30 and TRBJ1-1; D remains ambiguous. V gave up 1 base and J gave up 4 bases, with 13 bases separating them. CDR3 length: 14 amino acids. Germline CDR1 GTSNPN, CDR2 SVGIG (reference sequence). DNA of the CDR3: TGTGCCTGGAGTGATTGGGGAGGGATCACTGAAGCTTTCTTT. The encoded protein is CAWSDWGGITEAFF.

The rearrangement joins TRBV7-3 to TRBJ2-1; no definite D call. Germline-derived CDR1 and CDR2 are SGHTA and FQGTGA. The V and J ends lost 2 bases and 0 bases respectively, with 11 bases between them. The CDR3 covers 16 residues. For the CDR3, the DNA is TGTGCCAGCAGCTTAGTTGCTCTGGACTCCTACAATGAGCAGTTCTTC. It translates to CASSLVALDSYNEQFF.

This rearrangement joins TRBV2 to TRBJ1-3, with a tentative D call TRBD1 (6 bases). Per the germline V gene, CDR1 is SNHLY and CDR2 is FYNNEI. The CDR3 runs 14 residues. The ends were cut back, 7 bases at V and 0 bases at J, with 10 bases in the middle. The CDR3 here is CASTSQGSGNTIYF. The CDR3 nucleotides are TGTGCCAGCACTTCACAGGGCTCTGGAAACACCATATATTTT.

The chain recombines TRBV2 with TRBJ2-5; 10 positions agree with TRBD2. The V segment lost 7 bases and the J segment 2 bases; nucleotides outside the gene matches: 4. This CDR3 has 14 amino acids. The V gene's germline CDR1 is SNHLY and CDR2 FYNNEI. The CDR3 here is CASKRTSGQETQYF. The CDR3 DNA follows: TGTGCCAGCAAAAGGACTAGCGGACAAGAGACCCAGTACTTC. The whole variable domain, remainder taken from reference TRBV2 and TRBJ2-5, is EPEVTQTPSHQVTQMGQEVILRCVPISNHLYFYWYRQILGQKVEFLVSFYNNEISEKSEIFDDQFSVERPDGSNFTLKIRSTKLEDSAMYFCASKRTSGQETQYFGPGTRLLVL.

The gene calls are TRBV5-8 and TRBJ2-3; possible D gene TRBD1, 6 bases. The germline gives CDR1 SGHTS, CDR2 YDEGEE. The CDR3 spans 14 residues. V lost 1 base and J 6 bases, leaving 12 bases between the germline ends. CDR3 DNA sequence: TGTGCCAGCAGCTTGTATCCAGGGGCGGATACGCAGTATTTT. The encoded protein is CASSLYPGADTQYF.